One TCR beta chain is described in this entry. It lacks a known antigen. There are no base qualities to consult, and no much larger clone falls within one base. These data are taken from a study of shared clonotypes between healthy human individuals (dated by TCRdb to the early 2020s). Notes on the research overall: The cohort included a few men and two women between 18 and 49 years of age. For each donor, CD4 naive and CD4 memory were each run on three plates, CD8 naive on two plates, and CD8 memory on one plate. The study deeply sequenced blood TCR repertoires of five healthy adults to estimate repertoire size and the extent of clonotype sharing between individuals. To increase sequencing depth and limit assay-specific biases, TCR repertoire library preparation and sequencing were carried out by different laboratories using diverse techniques. Between about 0.9 and 9 billion PBMCs per donor were obtained by leukapheresis.

The investigation overall reported the following: Naive subsets generally had larger estimated clonotype richness than memory subsets did. Higher generation probabilities were observed for clonotypes shared by all four sorted-subset donors than for non-shared clonotypes. The small number of donors limited the genetic and exposure-history diversity represented. Sampling was restricted to blood, and TCR repertoires in tissues likely differ from the TCR repertoires found in blood. Sharing across several donors was observed for around 5% of naive CD4, about 3.2% of naive CD8, 2% to 2.5% of memory CD4, and 0.4% of memory CD8 clonotypes. Based on pairwise subsampling, the degree of clonotype sharing among donors was expected to be affected by sequencing depth. Even with the large sequencing depth, rarefaction of the sorted-subset datasets indicated that sequencing was incomplete.

CD8 naive samples were CD45RO-negative cells positively selected for CCR7, giving a CD45RA+CCR7+ population that excluded TemRA cells. Healthy HIV-negative adults with no recently reported acute infections or vaccinations were included as donors. All donors were Caucasian adults living in Nashville, Tennessee, USA. After blood collection by leukapheresis, PBMCs were isolated using Ficoll-Histopaque density gradient centrifugation and then cryopreserved in the vapor phase of liquid nitrogen. Purity and quantity of every magnetically sorted T cell population were checked by analytical flow cytometry. From each sorted fraction, genomic DNA was isolated and quantified by UV absorbance on a Nanodrop 2000c. The CDR1 and CDR2 encoded by the germline V gene (reference sequence) are MNHEY and SMNVEV. The CDR3 measures 14 amino acids from cysteine to phenylalanine. The entry retains the CDR3 DNA only, 42 bases that are in frame from base 1. Trimming takes 6 bases from V and 6 bases from J, and the germline ends sit 15 bases apart.

TCR CDR3 regions were amplified from genomic DNA by multiplex PCR using the deep immunoSEQ assay. Genomic DNA extracted from each cell subset was distributed evenly over all wells of several immunoSEQ 96-well plates, and each plate served as one replicate. For sorted subsets, approximately 200 ng of genomic DNA, equivalent to roughly 33,000 T cell genomes, went into each replicate PCR. The purified libraries were quantified using a Qubit 3.0 fluorometer, sized with a Bioanalyzer 2100, and then quantified again using the KAPA Library Quantification kit. Every immunoSEQ 96-well plate was sequenced on a separate single-read 150-cycle Illumina NextSeq 550 flow cell. Under the source paper's analysis protocol: Because the immunoSEQ output included only junctional sequences and no quality scores, the filtering could not be the same as the filtering used for full-length reads. Sequences were annotated with PyIR, a Python wrapper for IgBLAST v1.9, using IMGT germline references to assign V/J genes and CDR3. Reads with weak V/J assignments (E-value above 1e-6), missing CDR3, stop codons, out-of-frame junctions, or ambiguous translated residues were removed. V3J clonotypes were defined as sequences sharing the same inferred V gene, J gene, and CDR3 amino acid sequence. Percentage overlap between repertoires was calculated by dividing the number of shared unique clonotypes by the size of the smaller repertoire. Repertoire richness was assessed with RTK rarefaction, the Chao1 estimator, and Recon v2.1 estimates of unobserved clonotypes. Generation probabilities were computed with OLGA for all TCRbeta clonotypes obtained by the gDNA method from several donors. TCRdb took this table from immuneACCESS and kept in-frame rearrangements with V and J called. Such tables lack part of the clones; where checked against another copy, unresolved V genes explain under half of the gap, and the rest is unexplained. V and J calls and clone size are as listed in that table; D and trimming were resolved from the DNA. The sample table lists roughly 850,000 clones, around 96% of them with a count of one. The ten largest clones take up approximately 0.2% of the sample.

The V and J genes are TRBV27 and TRBJ1-5, and the D gene may be TRBD1, 5 bases matching. What was sequenced was naive CD8+ T cells sorted from blood. Sample cell subset or site, as interpreted from the label and publication: CD45RA+CCR7+. The TCR originated in a man aged 25-40 years in good health. The nucleotide sequence is given as TGTGCCAGCAGCCGGGGCCCCCGCTTTCAGCCCCAGCATTTT. Its protein reads: CASSRGPRFQPQHF.